The source of this T cell receptor beta chain is a study of immune evolution from preneoplasia to lung adenocarcinoma. Points from the study as a whole: Clonality was highest in normal lung, lower in later-stage lesions apparently. From normal lung to invasive adenocarcinoma, top clone frequencies appeared to decrease.

CDR1 and CDR2 from the germline V gene are MNHNS and SASEGT. The V and J ends lost 2 bases and 9 bases respectively, with 11 bases between them. This CDR3 spans 13 amino acids. Regarding this clone: What it binds is not known.

This table comes from immunoSEQ multiplex PCR, and its TCRdb copy is limited to in-frame clones, with some not included. The sample holds 1,500 to 2,500 clones, approximately 86% seen once. Resections took place in Japan or China from about 2014 to 2018. The receptor was isolated from an older person with lung adenocarcinoma. The V and J genes are TRBV6-1 and TRBJ2-1, with D unclear. The sequenced sample was FFPE adjacent normal lung tissue. The CDR3 DNA is TGTGCCAGCAGTGAAAATTTTTTGGGTGAGCAGTTCTTC. Protein product: CASSENFLGEQFF.